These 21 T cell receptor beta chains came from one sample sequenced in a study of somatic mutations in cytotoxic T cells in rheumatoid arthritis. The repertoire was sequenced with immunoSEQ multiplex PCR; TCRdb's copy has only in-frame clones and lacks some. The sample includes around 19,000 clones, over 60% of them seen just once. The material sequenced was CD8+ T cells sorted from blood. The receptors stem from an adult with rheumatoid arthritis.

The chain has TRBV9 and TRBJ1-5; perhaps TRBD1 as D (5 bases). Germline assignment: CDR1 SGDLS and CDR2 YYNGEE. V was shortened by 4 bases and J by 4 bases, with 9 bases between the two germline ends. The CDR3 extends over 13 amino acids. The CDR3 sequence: CASSTTENQPQHF. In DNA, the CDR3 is TGTGCCAGCAGCACGACAGAGAATCAGCCCCAGCATTTT.

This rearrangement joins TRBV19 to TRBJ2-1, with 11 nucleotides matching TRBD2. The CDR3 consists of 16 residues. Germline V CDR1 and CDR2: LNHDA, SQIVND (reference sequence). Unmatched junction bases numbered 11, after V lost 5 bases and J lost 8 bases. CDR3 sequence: CASSPVSGGAFYEQFF. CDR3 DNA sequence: TGTGCCAGTAGTCCCGTTAGCGGGGGGGCTTTCTATGAGCAGTTCTTC.

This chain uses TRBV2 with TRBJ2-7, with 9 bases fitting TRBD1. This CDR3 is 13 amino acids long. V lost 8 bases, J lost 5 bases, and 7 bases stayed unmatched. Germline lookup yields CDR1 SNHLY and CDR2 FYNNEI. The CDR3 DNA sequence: TGTGCCAGCCTCCGGGACAGGGCTGACGAGCAGTACTTC. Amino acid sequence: CASLRDRADEQYF.

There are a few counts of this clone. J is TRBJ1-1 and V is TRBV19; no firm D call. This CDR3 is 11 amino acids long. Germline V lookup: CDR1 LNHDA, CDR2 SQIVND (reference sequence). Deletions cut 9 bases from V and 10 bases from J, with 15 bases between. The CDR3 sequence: CARPKTGGAFF. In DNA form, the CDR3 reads TGTGCCAGACCTAAGACCGGAGGAGCTTTCTTT.

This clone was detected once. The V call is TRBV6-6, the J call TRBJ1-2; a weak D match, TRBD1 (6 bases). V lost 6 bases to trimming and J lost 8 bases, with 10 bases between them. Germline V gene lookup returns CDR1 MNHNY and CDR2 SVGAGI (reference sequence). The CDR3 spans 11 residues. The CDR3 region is CASRTQGGYTF. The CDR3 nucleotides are TGTGCCAGCAGGACCCAGGGGGGCTACACCTTC.

The CDR3 reads CASSQEEEDTQYF. The CDR3 coding sequence is TGCGCCAGCAGCCAGGAAGAGGAAGATACGCAGTATTTT. V gene TRBV4-1 combines with J gene TRBJ2-3; D remains unclear. The CDR3 is 13 residues long. V dropped 3 bases and J dropped 5 bases, with 9 bases sitting between them. Per the germline V gene, CDR1 is MGHRA and CDR2 is YSYEKL.

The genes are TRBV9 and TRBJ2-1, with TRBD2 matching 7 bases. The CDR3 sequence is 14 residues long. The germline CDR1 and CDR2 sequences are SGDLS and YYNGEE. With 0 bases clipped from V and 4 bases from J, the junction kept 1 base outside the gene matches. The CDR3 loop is CASSVEGGYNEQFF. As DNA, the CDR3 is TGTGCCAGCAGCGTAGAGGGAGGGTACAATGAGCAGTTCTTC.

The CDR3: CASSEHGRTSGEYNEQFF. CDR3 nucleotides: TGTGCCAGCAGTGAACACGGCAGGACTAGCGGGGAATACAATGAGCAGTTCTTC. The V call is TRBV2, the J call TRBJ2-1, with 12 positions matching TRBD2. CDR3 length equals 18 residues. Germline values: CDR1 SNHLY, CDR2 FYNNEI. V shed 2 bases and J 4 bases; nucleotides not matched to a gene: 9.

CDR3 sequence reads: CASSLGQGTSLYGYTF. CDR3 DNA sequence: TGTGCCAGCAGCTTAGGACAGGGAACCTCACTTTATGGCTACACCTTC. The chain uses TRBV7-2 and TRBJ1-2; 7 bases line up with TRBD1. Germline assignment: CDR1 SGHTA and CDR2 FQGNSA. V lost 1 base and J lost 5; bases outside the gene matches: 10. This CDR3 region has 16 residues.

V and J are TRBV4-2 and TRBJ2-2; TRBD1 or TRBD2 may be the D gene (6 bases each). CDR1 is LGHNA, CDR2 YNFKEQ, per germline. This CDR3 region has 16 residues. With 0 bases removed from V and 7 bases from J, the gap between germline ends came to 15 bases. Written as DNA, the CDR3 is TGTGCCAGCAGCCAAGATTTTAAGGGGGGAAGCGGGGAGCTGTTTTTT. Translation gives CASSQDFKGGSGELFF.

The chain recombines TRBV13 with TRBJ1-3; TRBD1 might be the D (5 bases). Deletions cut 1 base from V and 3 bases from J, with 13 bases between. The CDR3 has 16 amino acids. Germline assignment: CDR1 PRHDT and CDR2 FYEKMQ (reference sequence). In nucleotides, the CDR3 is TGTGCCAGCAGCTTAGTGGCCGGGGCGGATGGAAACACCATATATTTT. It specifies CASSLVAGADGNTIYF.

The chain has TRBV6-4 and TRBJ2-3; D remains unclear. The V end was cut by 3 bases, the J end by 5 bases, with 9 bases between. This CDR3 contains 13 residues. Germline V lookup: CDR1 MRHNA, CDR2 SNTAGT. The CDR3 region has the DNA TGTGCCAGCAGTGAACCGGGTATAGATACGCAGTATTTT. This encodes CASSEPGIDTQYF.

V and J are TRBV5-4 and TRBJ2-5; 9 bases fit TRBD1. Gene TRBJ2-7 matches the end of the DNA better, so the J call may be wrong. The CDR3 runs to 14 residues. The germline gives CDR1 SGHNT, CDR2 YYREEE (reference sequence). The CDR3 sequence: CASSWGTGSYEQYF. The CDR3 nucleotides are TGTGCCAGCAGCTGGGGGACAGGGAGCTACGAGCAGTACTTC.

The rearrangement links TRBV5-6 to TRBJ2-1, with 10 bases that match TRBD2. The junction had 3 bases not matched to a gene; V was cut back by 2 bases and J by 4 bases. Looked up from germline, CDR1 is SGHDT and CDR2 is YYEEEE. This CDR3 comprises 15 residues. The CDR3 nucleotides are TGTGCCAGCAGCTTTGTAGCGGGAGGTTACAATGAGCAGTTCTTC. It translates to CASSFVAGGYNEQFF.

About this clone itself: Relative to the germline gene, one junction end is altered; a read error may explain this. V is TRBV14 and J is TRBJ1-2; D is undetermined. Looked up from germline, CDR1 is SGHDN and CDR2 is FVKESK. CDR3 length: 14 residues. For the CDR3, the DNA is TGTGCCAGCAGCCAAGGGGCACTCAACTATGGGTACACCTTC. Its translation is CASSQGALNYGYTF.

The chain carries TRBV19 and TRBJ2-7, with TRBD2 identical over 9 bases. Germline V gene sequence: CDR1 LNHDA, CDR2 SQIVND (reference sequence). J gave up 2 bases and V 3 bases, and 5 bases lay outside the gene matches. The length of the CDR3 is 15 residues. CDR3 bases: TGTGCCAGTAGTATTTTTAGCGGGAGTACCTACGAGCAGTACTTC. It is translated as CASSIFSGSTYEQYF.

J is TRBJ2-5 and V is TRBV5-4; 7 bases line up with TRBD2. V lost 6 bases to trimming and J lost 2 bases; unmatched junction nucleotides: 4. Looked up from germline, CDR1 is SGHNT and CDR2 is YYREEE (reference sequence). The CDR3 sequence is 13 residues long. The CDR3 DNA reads TGTGCCAGCAACTGGGGGGGGCAAGAGACCCAGTACTTC. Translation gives CASNWGGQETQYF.

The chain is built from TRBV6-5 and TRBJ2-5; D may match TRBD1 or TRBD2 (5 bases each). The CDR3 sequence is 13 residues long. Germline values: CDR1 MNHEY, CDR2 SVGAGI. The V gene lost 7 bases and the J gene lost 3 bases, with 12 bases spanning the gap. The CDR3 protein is CASTMGVEETQYF. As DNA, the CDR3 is TGTGCCAGCACCATGGGGGTTGAAGAGACCCAGTACTTC.

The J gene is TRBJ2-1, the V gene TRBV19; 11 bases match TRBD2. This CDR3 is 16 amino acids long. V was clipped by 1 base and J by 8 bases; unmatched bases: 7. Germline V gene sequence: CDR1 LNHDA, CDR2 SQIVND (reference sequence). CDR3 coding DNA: TGTGCCAGTAGTATAGGATTTCTAGCGGGAGGCTATGAGCAGTTCTTC. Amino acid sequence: CASSIGFLAGGYEQFF. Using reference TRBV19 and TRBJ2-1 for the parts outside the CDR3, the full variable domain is DGGITQSPKYLFRKEGQNVTLSCEQNLNHDAMYWYRQDPGQGLRLIYYSQIVNDFQKGDIAEGYSVSREKKESFPLTVTSAQKNPTAFYLCASSIGFLAGGYEQFFGPGTRLTVL.

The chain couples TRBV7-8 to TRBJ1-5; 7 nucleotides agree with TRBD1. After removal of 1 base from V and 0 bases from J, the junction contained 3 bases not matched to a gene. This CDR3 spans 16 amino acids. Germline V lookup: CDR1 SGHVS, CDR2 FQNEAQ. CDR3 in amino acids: CASSLGGQSSNQPQHF. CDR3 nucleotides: TGTGCCAGCAGCTTAGGGGGACAGTCTAGCAATCAGCCCCAGCATTTT.

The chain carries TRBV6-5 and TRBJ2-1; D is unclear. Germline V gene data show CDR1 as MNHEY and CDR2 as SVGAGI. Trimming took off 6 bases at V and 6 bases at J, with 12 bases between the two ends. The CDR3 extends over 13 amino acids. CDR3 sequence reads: CASSPIDVNEQFF. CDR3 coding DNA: TGTGCCAGCAGCCCTATAGACGTCAATGAGCAGTTCTTC.